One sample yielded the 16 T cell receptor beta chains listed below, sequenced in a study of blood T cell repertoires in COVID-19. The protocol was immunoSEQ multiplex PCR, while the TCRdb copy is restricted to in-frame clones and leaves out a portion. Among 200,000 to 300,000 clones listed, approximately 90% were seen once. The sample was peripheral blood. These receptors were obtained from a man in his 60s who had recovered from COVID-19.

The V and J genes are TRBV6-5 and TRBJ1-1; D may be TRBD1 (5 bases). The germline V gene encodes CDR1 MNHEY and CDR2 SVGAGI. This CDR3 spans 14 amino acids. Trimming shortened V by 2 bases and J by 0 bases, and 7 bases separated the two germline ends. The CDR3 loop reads CASSYTTVNTEAFF. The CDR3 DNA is TGTGCCAGCAGTTACACGACAGTGAACACTGAAGCTTTCTTT.

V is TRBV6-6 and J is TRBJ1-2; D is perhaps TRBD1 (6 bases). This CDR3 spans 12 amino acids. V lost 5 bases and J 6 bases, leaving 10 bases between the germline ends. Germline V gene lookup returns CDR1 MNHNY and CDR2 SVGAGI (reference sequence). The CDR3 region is CASSQTGNGYTF. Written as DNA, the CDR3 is TGTGCCAGCAGTCAAACAGGGAATGGCTACACCTTC.

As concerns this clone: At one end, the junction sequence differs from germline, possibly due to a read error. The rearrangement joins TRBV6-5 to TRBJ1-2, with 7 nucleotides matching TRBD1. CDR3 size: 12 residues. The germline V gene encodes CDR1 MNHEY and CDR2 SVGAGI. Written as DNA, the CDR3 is TGTGCCAGCAGGGGACAGAGCTATAGCTACACCTTC. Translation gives CASRGQSYSYTF.

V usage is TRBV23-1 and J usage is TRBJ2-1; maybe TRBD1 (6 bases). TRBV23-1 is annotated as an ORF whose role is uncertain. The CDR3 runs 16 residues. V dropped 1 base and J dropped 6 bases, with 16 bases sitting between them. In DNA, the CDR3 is TGCGCCAGCAGTCAATTGGGGACGGACAGTACCAATGAGCAGTTCTTC. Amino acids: CASSQLGTDSTNEQFF.

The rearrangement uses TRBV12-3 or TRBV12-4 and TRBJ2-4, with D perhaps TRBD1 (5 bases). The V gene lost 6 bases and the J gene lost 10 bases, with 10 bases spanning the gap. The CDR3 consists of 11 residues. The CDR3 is CASSPAGIQYF. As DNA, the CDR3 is TGTGCCAGCAGCCCAGCAGGGATTCAGTACTTC.

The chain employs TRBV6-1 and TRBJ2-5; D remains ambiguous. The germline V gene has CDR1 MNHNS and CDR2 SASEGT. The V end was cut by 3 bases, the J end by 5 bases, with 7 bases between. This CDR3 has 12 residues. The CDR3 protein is CASSEPRETQYF. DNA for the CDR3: TGTGCCAGCAGTGAGCCCAGGGAGACCCAGTACTTC.

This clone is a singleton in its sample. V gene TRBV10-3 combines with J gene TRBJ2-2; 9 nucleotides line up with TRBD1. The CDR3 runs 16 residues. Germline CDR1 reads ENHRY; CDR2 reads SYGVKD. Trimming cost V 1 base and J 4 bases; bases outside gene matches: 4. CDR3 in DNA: TGTGCCATCAGTGAGTACGGGACAGGGCCCACCGGGGAGCTGTTTTTT. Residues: CAISEYGTGPTGELFF.

Written as DNA, the CDR3 is TGTGCCAGCAGCATAGGGACAGCAGCAGGGACCCAGTACTTC. Translation: CASSIGTAAGTQYF. The rearrangement links TRBV5-6 to TRBJ2-5; 7 bases are shared with TRBD1. Germline V gene data show CDR1 as SGHDT and CDR2 as YYEEEE. Trimming removed 4 bases from V and 7 bases from J; junction bases left unmatched: 10. This CDR3 is 14 amino acids long.

CDR3 protein: CASSLNPADYNEQFF. In nucleotides, the CDR3 is TGTGCCAGCAGTCTTAACCCCGCGGACTACAATGAGCAGTTCTTC. The chain couples TRBV7-3 to TRBJ2-1; D unresolved. Trimming removed 6 bases at V and 3 bases at J, with 15 bases between. The CDR3 has 15 residues. The germline gives CDR1 SGHTA, CDR2 FQGTGA. Full variable domain (rest looked up from reference TRBV7-3 and TRBJ2-1): GAGVSQTPSNKVTEKGKYVELRCDPISGHTALYWYRQSLGQGPEFLIYFQGTGAADDSGLPNDRFFAVRPEGSVSTLKIQRTERGDSAVYLCASSLNPADYNEQFFGPGTRLTVL.

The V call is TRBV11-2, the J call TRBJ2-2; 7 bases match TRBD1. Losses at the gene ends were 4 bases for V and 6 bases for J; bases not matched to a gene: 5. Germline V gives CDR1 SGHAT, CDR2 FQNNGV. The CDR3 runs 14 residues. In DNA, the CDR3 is TGTGCCAGCAGCTCGACAGGGACAGCCGGGGAGCTGTTTTTT. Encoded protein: CASSSTGTAGELFF.

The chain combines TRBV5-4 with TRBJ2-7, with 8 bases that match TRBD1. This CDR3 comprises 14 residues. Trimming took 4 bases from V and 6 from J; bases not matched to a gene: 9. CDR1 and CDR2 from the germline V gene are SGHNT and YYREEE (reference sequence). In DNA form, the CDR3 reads TGTGCCAGCAGCATGACAGGGGTCCGAGGCGAGCAGTACTTC. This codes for CASSMTGVRGEQYF.

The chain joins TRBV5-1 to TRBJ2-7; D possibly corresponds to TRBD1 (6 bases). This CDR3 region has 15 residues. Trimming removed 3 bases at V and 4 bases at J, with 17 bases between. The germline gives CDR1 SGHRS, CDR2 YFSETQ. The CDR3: CASSSVSQGQYEQYF. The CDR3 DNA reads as TGCGCCAGCAGCTCGGTCTCACAGGGCCAATACGAGCAGTACTTC.

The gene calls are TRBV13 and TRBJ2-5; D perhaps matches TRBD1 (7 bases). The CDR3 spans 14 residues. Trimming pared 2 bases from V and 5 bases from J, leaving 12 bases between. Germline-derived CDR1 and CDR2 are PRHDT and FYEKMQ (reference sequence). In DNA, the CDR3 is TGTGCCAGCAGCTTAAAGTCAGGGGGGGAGACCCAGTACTTC. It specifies CASSLKSGGETQYF.

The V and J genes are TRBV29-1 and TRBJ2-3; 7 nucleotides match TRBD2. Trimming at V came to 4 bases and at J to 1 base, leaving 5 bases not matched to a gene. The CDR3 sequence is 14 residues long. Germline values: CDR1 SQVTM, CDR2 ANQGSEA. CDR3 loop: CSVVERGRTDTQYF. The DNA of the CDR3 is TGCAGCGTTGTGGAGCGGGGACGCACAGATACGCAGTATTTT.

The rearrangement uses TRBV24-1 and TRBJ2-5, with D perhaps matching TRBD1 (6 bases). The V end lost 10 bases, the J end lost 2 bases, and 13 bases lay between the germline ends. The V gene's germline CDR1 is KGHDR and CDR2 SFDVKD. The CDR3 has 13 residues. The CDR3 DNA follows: TGTGCCACTCAAAGAGGGGGTCAAGAGACCCAGTACTTC. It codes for CATQRGGQETQYF.

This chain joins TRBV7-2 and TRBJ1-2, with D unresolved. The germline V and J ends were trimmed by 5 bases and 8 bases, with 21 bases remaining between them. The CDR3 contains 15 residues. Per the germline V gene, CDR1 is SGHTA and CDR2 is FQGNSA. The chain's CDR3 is CASSPVEGDFSGYTF. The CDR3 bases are TGTGCCAGCAGCCCCGTGGAGGGTGACTTCTCGGGCTACACCTTC.